One sample yielded the 16 T cell receptor beta chains listed below, sequenced in a study of T-cell memory formation after mild COVID-19. TCRdb redid the calling of the 5' RACE reads with MiXCR, one entry per CDR3 protein. Found here are 300,000 to 400,000 distinct CDR3 sequences, 10% to 15% of them singletons; the top ten hold over 20%. Source material: PBMCs or a T cell subset sorted from them (not recorded which). Source of these receptors: a man aged 18 to 29 who had mild COVID-19 (a few samples of this study predate the infection). Cell type and time point are not known.

This chain uses TRBV4-1 with TRBJ2-7; D may be TRBD1 (5 bases). The CDR3 has 15 amino acids. Deletions cut 1 base from V and 1 base from J, with 11 bases between. CDR1 and CDR2 from the germline V gene are MGHRA and YSYEKL. The CDR3 DNA sequence: TGCGCCAGCAGCCAAGGGTCAACAGGTTCCTACGAGCAGTACTTC. Protein sequence: CASSQGSTGSYEQYF.

The chain recombines TRBV5-1 with TRBJ2-5, with TRBD1 as a possible D gene (6 bases). This CDR3 region has 16 residues. CDR1 and CDR2 (germline): SGHRS, YFSETQ. V lost 6 bases and J 3 bases, leaving 21 bases between the germline ends. The CDR3 protein is CASNWGQARPEETQYF. In DNA, the CDR3 is TGCGCCAGCAACTGGGGGCAGGCAAGGCCCGAAGAGACCCAGTACTTC.

There are many counts of this clonotype. This chain joins TRBV5-1 and TRBJ2-1; TRBD1 is a possible D gene (5 bases). This CDR3 is built from 17 residues. Trimming removed 2 bases from V and 6 bases from J, with 21 bases in between. In germline, CDR1 is SGHRS, CDR2 YFSETQ. The CDR3 loop is CASSFALDIRASNEQFF. DNA for the CDR3: TGCGCCAGCAGCTTCGCCTTGGACATTAGAGCTAGCAATGAGCAGTTCTTC.

This clonotype occurred many times. The chain carries TRBV20-1 and TRBJ2-7; 10 nucleotides align to TRBD1. The germline gives CDR1 DFQATT, CDR2 SNEGSKA (reference sequence). Trimming at V came to 6 bases and at J to 3 bases, leaving 8 bases not matched to a gene. The CDR3 runs 14 residues. The CDR3 loop is CSATGGAPHYEQYF. The CDR3, as DNA: TGCAGTGCGACAGGGGGCGCCCCCCACTACGAGCAGTACTTC.

This clonotype came up many times. This chain links TRBV12-3 or TRBV12-4 with TRBJ2-2; perhaps TRBD2 as D (5 bases). V lost 2 bases, J lost 5 bases, and 15 bases lay in between. The CDR3 loop spans 16 amino acids. CDR3 amino acids: CASSLLPGSGTGELFF. CDR3 in DNA: TGTGCCAGCAGTTTATTACCGGGGTCGGGGACCGGGGAGCTGTTTTTT.

CDR3 sequence (DNA): TGTGCCAGCAGCGTAGATAGCCTGCGCGCCGAGCAGTACTTC. Translating it yields CASSVDSLRAEQYF. The J gene is TRBJ2-7, the V gene TRBV9; D is unclear. CDR1 and CDR2 (germline): SGDLS, YYNGEE. V was trimmed by 0 bases and J by 6 bases, leaving 13 bases between them. There are 14 residues in the CDR3.

The chain recombines TRBV2 with TRBJ2-7; no clear D. Trimming cost V 7 bases and J 0 bases, with 13 bases left between them. Germline V gene lookup returns CDR1 SNHLY and CDR2 FYNNEI. There are 14 residues in the CDR3. CDR3 in amino acids: CASKGRTSSYEQYV. The CDR3 region has the DNA TGTGCCAGCAAAGGCAGGACCAGCTCCTACGAGCAGTACGTC.

The V call is TRBV29-1, the J call TRBJ2-3; TRBD2 is a possible D gene (5 bases). Per germline, CDR1 SQVTM and CDR2 ANQGSEA. V gave up 3 bases and J gave up 3 bases, with 10 bases separating them. The CDR3 runs 13 residues. CDR3 coding DNA: TGCAGCGTTGAGGGGAGCACAACAGATACGCAGTATTTT. Translating gives CSVEGSTTDTQYF.

The chain is built from TRBV4-1 and TRBJ2-4; D unclear. The CDR3 spans 17 residues. Looked up from germline, CDR1 is MGHRA and CDR2 is YSYEKL. V was clipped by 3 bases and J by 0 bases, with 15 bases between them. The CDR3: CASSQGRTQGAKNIQYF. The CDR3, as DNA: TGCGCCAGCAGCCAGGGAAGGACCCAAGGAGCCAAAAACATTCAGTACTTC.

This clonotype was detected only a few times. This rearrangement joins TRBV7-9 to TRBJ1-1; D not certain. From germline, CDR1 is SEHNR and CDR2 FQNEAQ (reference sequence). This CDR3 has 17 residues. V was trimmed by 1 base and J by 0 bases, leaving 15 bases between them. CDR3 nucleotide sequence: TGTGCCAGCAGCTTAGTTTTGGTTGGACTCATGAACACTGAAGCTTTCTTT. Protein product: CASSLVLVGLMNTEAFF. Full variable domain (outside the CDR3, taken from reference TRBV7-9 and TRBJ1-1): DTGVSQNPRHKITKRGQNVTFRCDPISEHNRLYWYRQTLGQGPEFLTYFQNEAQLEKSRLLSDRFSAERPKGSFSTLEIQRTEQGDSAMYLCASSLVLVGLMNTEAFFGQGTRLTVV.

This clonotype has at least ten counts. The V and J genes are TRBV5-1 and TRBJ1-6, with TRBD1 as a possible D gene (6 bases). V shed 5 bases and J shed 12 bases, with 12 bases lying between them. The V gene's germline CDR1 is SGHRS and CDR2 YFSETQ. This CDR3 has 12 amino acids. CDR3 bases: TGCGCCAGCAGGCAGGGACAAGAACCCCTCCACTTT. It translates to CASRQGQEPLHF.

The chain has TRBV4-3 and TRBJ2-2; TRBD1 aligns across 8 bases. The germline V gene encodes CDR1 LGHNA and CDR2 YSLEER. The CDR3 extends over 19 amino acids. Trimming removed 3 bases from V and 3 bases from J; junction bases left unmatched: 15. The CDR3 is CASSQFGTGNLGDTGELFF. Written as DNA, the CDR3 is TGCGCCAGCAGCCAGTTCGGGACAGGAAACCTGGGGGACACCGGGGAGCTGTTTTTT.

The V gene is TRBV27, the J gene TRBJ2-1; 9 bases match TRBD1. The CDR3 length is 15 residues. Losses at the gene ends were 5 bases for V and 3 bases for J; bases not matched to a gene: 5. CDR1 is MNHEY and CDR2 is SMNVEV in the germline V gene (reference sequence). CDR3 in DNA: TGTGCCAGCAGTCAACAGGGGGCGTACTACAATGAGCAGTTCTTC. It encodes CASSQQGAYYNEQFF.

This clonotype has a handful of counts. As DNA, the CDR3 is TGTGCCTGGAGTAATACCGGGGAGCTGTTTTTT. The encoded protein is CAWSNTGELFF. This chain connects TRBV30 to TRBJ2-2; D remains ambiguous. Trimming took off 2 bases at V and 5 bases at J, with 3 bases between the two ends. The CDR3 sequence is 11 residues long. CDR1 and CDR2 (germline): GTSNPN, SVGIG (reference sequence).

This clonotype appeared a few times. This chain joins TRBV5-1 and TRBJ2-3, with 7 positions matching TRBD1. There are 17 residues in the CDR3. V shed 3 bases, J shed 2 bases, and the junction held 12 bases outside the gene matches. Germline assignment: CDR1 SGHRS and CDR2 YFSETQ. The CDR3 region is CASSSWARQGPTDTQYF. In DNA, the CDR3 is TGCGCCAGCAGCTCGTGGGCCCGACAGGGACCCACAGATACGCAGTATTTT.

This clonotype was seen a handful of times. The junction and the germline gene differ at one end; a read error may be behind it. The V gene is TRBV7-9, the J gene TRBJ2-7; D remains unclear. The germline V gene has CDR1 SEHNR and CDR2 FQNEAQ (reference sequence). The CDR3 has 13 residues. CDR3 sequence: CASSSNYRVGLAF. DNA for the CDR3: TGTGCCAGCAGCTCAAACTACCGCGTGGGTCTCGCTTTC. The full variable domain, rest sourced from reference TRBV7-9 and TRBJ2-7, is DTGVSQNPRHKITKRGQNVTFRCDPISEHNRLYWYRQTLGQGPEFLTYFQNEAQLEKSRLLSDRFSAERPKGSFSTLEIQRTEQGDSAMYLCASSSNYRVGLAFGPGTRLTVT.